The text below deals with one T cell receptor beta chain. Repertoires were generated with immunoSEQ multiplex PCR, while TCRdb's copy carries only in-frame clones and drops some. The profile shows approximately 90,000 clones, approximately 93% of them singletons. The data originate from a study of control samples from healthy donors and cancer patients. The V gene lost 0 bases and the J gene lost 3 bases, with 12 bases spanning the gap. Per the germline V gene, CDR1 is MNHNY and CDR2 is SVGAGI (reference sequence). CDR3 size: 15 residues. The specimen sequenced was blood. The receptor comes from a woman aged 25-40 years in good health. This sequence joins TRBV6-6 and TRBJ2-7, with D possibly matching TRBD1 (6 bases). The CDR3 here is CASSYSGDNLYEQYF. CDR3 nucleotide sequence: TGTGCCAGCAGTTACTCAGGGGACAACCTCTACGAGCAGTACTTC.